This T cell receptor (beta chain) originates from a study of shared clonotypes between healthy human individuals. Comment on this clone: Antigen specificity is unknown.

Findings and limits, study-wide: Roughly 5% of naive CD4 clonotypes were shared across a few donors. Sorted-subset samples were not fully sequenced, rarefaction indicated.

Germline V gene data show CDR1 as SGHRS and CDR2 as YFSETQ. Trimming cost V 0 bases and J 7 bases, with 17 bases left between them. This CDR3 has 17 amino acids. The repertoire was sequenced with immunoSEQ multiplex PCR; TCRdb's copy has only in-frame clones and lacks some. Of just over 2,000,000 clones listed, 85% to 95% were seen once; the top ten hold around 0.13%. The source material was naive CD4+ T cells sorted from blood. Subset noted: CD45RA+ positively selected. This clonotype originated in a man aged 18 to 30 in good health. The chain links TRBV5-1 to TRBJ1-6; TRBD1 might be the D (6 bases). The CDR3 nucleotides read TGCGCCAGCAGCTTGGTAGTAGGGGGGGAAAGGAATTCACCCCTCCACTTT. Protein: CASSLVVGGERNSPLHF.